A single sample is the source of the 10 T cell receptor beta chains below, sequenced in a study of T cells after yellow fever vaccination. One entry per CDR3 protein, called by TCRdb with MiXCR from the 5' RACE reads. The sample consists of roughly 330,000 distinct CDR3 sequences, approximately 4% of them appearing once. The starting material was PBMCs, obtained 5 days after the yellow fever booster vaccination. Receptors originate from a man younger than 35 who received the YFV17D yellow fever vaccine.

This clonotype was counted at least ten times. The chain couples TRBV5-1 to TRBJ2-1; 7 positions match TRBD1. Germline lookup yields CDR1 SGHRS and CDR2 YFSETQ. The V segment lost 7 bases and the J segment 8 bases; nucleotides outside the gene matches: 12. This CDR3 is built from 14 residues. CDR3 nucleotides: TGCGCCAGCGCCAAGGGGCAGGGGGTCTATGAGCAGTTCTTC. Amino acids: CASAKGQGVYEQFF.

This clonotype was seen a few times. The chain's CDR3 is CASTPTGSYGYTF. For the CDR3, the DNA is TGTGCCAGCACCCCGACAGGGAGCTATGGCTACACCTTC. The chain employs TRBV12-3 or TRBV12-4 and TRBJ1-2; 7 bases fit TRBD1. CDR3 length: 13 amino acids. V gave up 7 bases and J gave up 4 bases; unmatched junction bases: 6.

The chain carries TRBV5-1 and TRBJ2-1, with a weak D call TRBD2 (6 bases). CDR3 length: 17 amino acids. CDR1 SGHRS and CDR2 YFSETQ come from the germline V gene. The germline V and J ends were trimmed by 0 bases and 5 bases, with 18 bases remaining between them. The CDR3, as DNA: TGCGCCAGCAGCTTGGTTCCTAGCGCAAGAGGCAACAATGAGCAGTTCTTC. Amino acids: CASSLVPSARGNNEQFF.

This clonotype has at least ten counts. The genes are TRBV12-3 or TRBV12-4 and TRBJ1-3; D is perhaps TRBD1 (6 bases). The V end was cut by 5 bases, the J end by 4 bases, with 12 bases between. This CDR3 spans 14 amino acids. CDR3: CASSPQGTGNTIYF. CDR3 coding DNA: TGTGCCAGCAGTCCTCAAGGGACAGGAAACACCATATATTTT.

The chain recombines TRBV25-1 with TRBJ1-5; 7 positions agree with TRBD1. V was pared by 6 bases and J by 7 bases, with 12 bases of the junction left unmatched. The germline gives CDR1 MGHDK, CDR2 SYGVNS. The CDR3 length is 15 residues. Written as DNA, the CDR3 is TGTGCCAGCAGCCGCGGGGGAACAGGGGAACAGCCCCAGCATTTT. Translating gives CASSRGGTGEQPQHF.

This clonotype was counted a few times. The gene calls are TRBV28 and TRBJ2-5; D may be TRBD1 (5 bases). Germline CDR1 MDHEN, CDR2 SYDVKM. This CDR3 has 15 residues. Trimming removed 9 bases from V and 5 bases from J, with 22 bases in between. CDR3 in amino acids: CASSPRGQSPETQYF. CDR3 nucleotide sequence: TGTGCCAGTTCCCCAAGGGGCCAGTCGCCGGAGACCCAGTACTTC.

The rearrangement links TRBV7-2 to TRBJ2-1; TRBD1 aligns across 7 bases. This CDR3 is 13 amino acids long. Germline V gene lookup returns CDR1 SGHTA and CDR2 FQGNSA. V shed 8 bases and J 9 bases; nucleotides not matched to a gene: 10. The CDR3 region has the DNA TGTGCCAGCGGGACAGAGGGATTCGGTGAGCAGTTCTTC. Translation: CASGTEGFGEQFF.

To note about this clonotype: Since a much larger clone is just one base distant, this may be a read error. The chain carries TRBV10-2 and TRBJ2-7; TRBD2 is a possible D gene (5 bases). The CDR3 runs to 15 residues. CDR1 and CDR2 from the germline V gene are WSHSY and SAAADI. CDR3 in DNA: TGCGCCAGCAGTGAGTCCTGGACTGAAACCTACGAGCTGTACTTC. It codes for CASSESWTETYELYF.

The rearrangement links TRBV15 to TRBJ2-7, with 11 bases aligning to TRBD2. The CDR3 runs to 16 residues. After removal of 5 bases from V and 0 bases from J, the junction contained 6 bases not matched to a gene. Germline CDR1 LNHNV, CDR2 YYDKDF (reference sequence). The CDR3 sequence is CATSPSGGPSSYEQYV. In nucleotides, the CDR3 is TGTGCCACCAGCCCTAGCGGGGGGCCGAGCTCCTACGAGCAGTACGTC.

This clonotype was found many times. V and J are TRBV7-2 and TRBJ2-3, with a possible D match to TRBD2 (6 bases). This CDR3 contains 15 residues. CDR1 and CDR2 (germline): SGHTA, FQGNSA. V dropped 4 bases and J dropped 8 bases, with 19 bases sitting between them. The CDR3 loop is CASSSQRVGVFTQYF. The CDR3 region has the DNA TGTGCCAGCAGCTCCCAGCGGGTCGGAGTCTTTACGCAGTATTTT.